The T cell receptor beta chain described here comes from a study of T cell responses to AZD1222 COVID-19 vaccine. Study-wide results and caveats: Increased Spike-specific TCR breadth and depth were observed after two AZD1222 doses. All repertoire sampling was performed exclusively after the peak T cell response. Donors skewed white British and female; clonal diversity was possibly underestimated.

Assay: immunoSEQ multiplex PCR; the TCRdb copy retains only in-frame clones and omits some. This sample has a few hundred thousand clones, with approximately 95% found just once. In the case of this clone: The antigen is unknown.

Trimming cost V 6 bases and J 2 bases; bases outside gene matches: 10. The CDR3 totals 15 residues. Looked up from germline, CDR1 is MNHEY and CDR2 is SVGAGI. The chain combines TRBV6-5 with TRBJ2-7; 7 bases agree with TRBD1. The origin of this receptor is an adult in good health. The source was peripheral blood, collected on day 0 of AZD1222 vaccination. The CDR3, as DNA: TGTGCCAGCAGGCCCCCAGGGGGTGCCACCTACGAGCAGTACTTC. This gives the protein CASRPPGGATYEQYF.